The T cell receptor (beta chain) under discussion was sequenced for a study of blood T cell repertoires in COVID-19 (dated by TCRdb to the early 2020s). Describing the broader study: Collaborator samples came from the United States, Italy and Spain and covered acute and convalescent phases of COVID-19. The material from the prospective study consisted of cDNA or gDNA derived from T cells, B-cell-depleted T cells, or PBMCs. Samples were obtained from the ongoing ImmuneRACE study (first 160 participants) and from about 1,300 subjects provided by 6 global collaborators. The sample metadata nearly always contained a de-identified subject ID, COVID-19 status, age in years and sex. Subjects who had been exposed to COVID-19, were actively infected with it, or had recovered from it provided the deeply sampled blood TCRbeta repertoires that made up the dataset. The repertoires were released in a freely available public database intended as a resource for research on the immune response to SARS-CoV-2. Where HLA class I and class II types were available, the types were taken from metadata supplied by the sample provider, not from assay-based typing. The full study reports these points: The quantity of clinical and demographic metadata differed by source and by participant and was supplied without curation.

A remark on this clone: Its antigen is still unknown. Qualities for individual bases were not recorded, and no much larger clone is one base off.

In Seattle, one collaborating source enrolled patients while the infection was active and tracked those patients longitudinally over the course of disease. Each collaborating institution followed its own protocols to collect whole blood in K2EDTA tubes. For TCRbeta analysis, collaborators shipped samples as frozen whole blood, isolated PBMCs, or DNA extracted from either of those sample types. TCRbeta CDR3 regions were amplified from genomic DNA using the immunoSEQ Assay, a bias-controlled multiplex PCR. From the authors' description of their analysis: Nucleated cell counts per sample were estimated from amplification of reference gene primers within the assay. To quantify the absolute abundance of each unique TCRbeta CDR3 rearrangement, sequence reads were collapsed and filtered. For each sample, productive Simpson clonality was calculated as the square root of Simpson's diversity index across productive rearrangements. Not all clones reach the TCRdb copy of this immuneACCESS table, which keeps in-frame sequences only. Checked studies attribute under half of the gap to unresolved V genes and leave the rest unexplained. V, J and clone size reflect that table, while D and trimming were determined from the DNA. This sample gives 250,000 to 300,000 clones in total; more than 70% of them show up just once. The ten top clones hold approximately 11% of the sample.

The germline V gene gives CDR1 as SNHLY and CDR2 as FYNNEI. Inclusive of the bounding cysteine and phenylalanine, the CDR3 is 11 residues long. The entry retains the CDR3 DNA only, 33 bases that are in frame from base 1. The junction shows trimming of 3 bases on V and 5 bases on J, plus 4 bases between the germline ends. The receptor chain draws on TRBV2 and TRBJ2-5; no D segment can be confidently identified. This TCR was recovered from a woman aged 30 to 39 with COVID-19, enrolled during active disease. The sequencing input was peripheral blood. The CDR3 protein: CASSDEETQYF. The nucleotides read TGTGCCAGCAGTGATGAGGAGACCCAGTACTTC.